These 17 T cell receptor beta chains originate from one sample sequenced in a study of shared clonotypes between healthy human individuals. Sequencing was performed with immunoSEQ multiplex PCR; in TCRdb, only in-frame clones are kept and a portion is missing. The sample shows about 2 million clones, about 95% of them seen only once. The specimen was naive CD4+ T cells sorted from blood. Indicated subset: CD45RA+ positively selected. The source of these receptors is a young man in good health.

The chain uses TRBV2 and TRBJ1-6; 7 nucleotides agree with TRBD1. Germline trimming cut 6 bases from V and 9 bases from J; bases unmatched to any gene: 11. CDR1 and CDR2 (germline): SNHLY, FYNNEI. This CDR3 spans 15 amino acids. The CDR3 region is CASSSRQGPSSPLHF. CDR3 in DNA: TGTGCCAGCAGCTCTAGACAGGGTCCTAGTTCACCCCTCCACTTT.

The chain is built from TRBV27 and TRBJ1-4, with no clear D. This CDR3 has 15 residues. V was cut by 5 bases and J by 0 bases, with 10 bases left in between. Germline V CDR1 and CDR2: MNHEY, SMNVEV (reference sequence). The CDR3 sequence is CASSPLGATNEKLFF. The CDR3 DNA reads as TGTGCCAGCAGTCCCCTCGGGGCAACTAATGAAAAACTGTTTTTT.

On this clone: The same CDR3 arises from other DNA sequences in this sample as well. The chain recombines TRBV5-1 with TRBJ2-2; no firm D call. The V and J ends lost 0 bases and 5 bases respectively, with 8 bases between them. The length of the CDR3 is 14 residues. Germline assignment: CDR1 SGHRS and CDR2 YFSETQ. This CDR3 reads CASSLAGLTGELFF. Here the CDR3 DNA reads TGCGCCAGCAGCTTGGCCGGGTTAACCGGGGAGCTGTTTTTT.

The V call is TRBV5-4, the J call TRBJ2-1, with 10 bases identical to TRBD2. The CDR3 runs to 17 residues. CDR1 is SGHNT, CDR2 YYREEE, per germline (reference sequence). Germline trimming cut 4 bases from V and 1 base from J; bases unmatched to any gene: 8. Here the CDR3 DNA reads TGTGCCAGCAGCCTGGGACTAGCGAAATCTTCCTACAATGAGCAGTTCTTC. This translates into CASSLGLAKSSYNEQFF. Variable domain in full (rest from reference TRBV5-4 and TRBJ2-1): ETGVTQSPTHLIKTRGQQVTLRCSSQSGHNTVSWYQQALGQGPQFIFQYYREEENGRGNFPPRFSGLQFPNYSSELNVNALELDDSALYLCASSLGLAKSSYNEQFFGPGTRLTVL.

The chain recombines TRBV7-9 with TRBJ2-7; TRBD2 matches at 10 bases. Germline assignment: CDR1 SEHNR and CDR2 FQNEAQ (reference sequence). Trimming took 2 bases from V and 0 from J; bases not matched to a gene: 4. CDR3 length equals 16 residues. The CDR3, as DNA: TGTGCCAGCAGCTTAAGAGCTAGCGGGGGCTCCTACGAGCAGTACTTC. Residues: CASSLRASGGSYEQYF.

This chain uses TRBV28 with TRBJ1-2, with 8 nucleotides matching TRBD1. J lost 3 bases, V lost 5 bases, and 8 bases had no gene match. This CDR3 is built from 15 residues. Per the germline V gene, CDR1 is MDHEN and CDR2 is SYDVKM. CDR3 loop: CASSNTGTGYYGYTF. The CDR3 DNA reads as TGTGCCAGCAGTAATACCGGGACAGGTTACTATGGCTACACCTTC.

This chain uses TRBV18 with TRBJ2-4, with 12 bases identical to TRBD2. The CDR3 has 16 residues. Germline-derived CDR1 and CDR2 are KGHSH and LQKENI. V trimming: 6 bases; J trimming: 1 base; junction bases outside the gene matches: 4. The CDR3 region is CASSQTSGSAKNIQYF. DNA for the CDR3: TGTGCCAGCTCGCAGACTAGCGGGAGTGCCAAAAACATTCAGTACTTC.

The chain is built from TRBV4-1 and TRBJ2-7; 7 bases line up with TRBD2. Looked up from germline, CDR1 is MGHRA and CDR2 is YSYEKL. The CDR3 covers 15 residues. J lost 3 bases, V lost 3 bases, and 8 bases had no gene match. In DNA form, the CDR3 reads TGCGCCAGCAGCCAGGGCCTAGCGGTCCTCTACGAGCAGTACTTC. It yields the protein CASSQGLAVLYEQYF.

The chain couples TRBV19 to TRBJ2-7; TRBD1 matches 10 bases. The CDR3 sequence is 15 residues long. Trimming at V came to 4 bases and at J to 2 bases, leaving 5 bases not matched to a gene. Germline V gives CDR1 LNHDA, CDR2 SQIVND (reference sequence). DNA for the CDR3: TGTGCCAGTAGTAGGGGGACAGGGGCTACCTACGAGCAGTACTTC. Its translation is CASSRGTGATYEQYF.

V is TRBV18 and J is TRBJ2-2; 10 bases are shared with TRBD2. J was trimmed by 1 base and V by 3 bases; bases with no gene match: 11. This CDR3 region has 19 residues. Germline CDR1 and CDR2: KGHSH and LQKENI. Here the CDR3 DNA reads TGTGCCAGCTCACCCCTACCCCCCAGCGGGGGGGGGAACACCGGGGAGCTGTTTTTT. Translation gives CASSPLPPSGGGNTGELFF.

V is TRBV5-1 and J is TRBJ2-1; TRBD1 might be the D (6 bases). Germline V gene lookup returns CDR1 SGHRS and CDR2 YFSETQ. The CDR3 runs to 17 residues. The germline V and J ends were trimmed by 3 bases and 4 bases, with 20 bases remaining between them. CDR3: CASSWGPQGLIYNEQFF. The DNA for the CDR3 is TGCGCCAGCAGCTGGGGGCCCCAGGGTCTAATTTACAATGAGCAGTTCTTC.

In its sample, this clone was seen once. The rearrangement links TRBV6-6 to TRBJ2-5; D remains unclear. Between the trimmed V and J ends, which lost 2 bases and 1 base, there was a span of 8 bases. Germline CDR1 reads MNHNY; CDR2 reads SVGAGI (reference sequence). The CDR3 is 14 amino acids. The CDR3, as DNA: TGTGCCAGCAGTTACGGGCGGTCCCAAGAGACCCAGTACTTC. This translates into CASSYGRSQETQYF.

The J gene is TRBJ2-5, the V gene TRBV6-5; TRBD2 matches 9 bases. The CDR3 runs to 15 residues. J lost 2 bases, V lost 6 bases, and 7 bases had no gene match. CDR1 MNHEY and CDR2 SVGAGI come from the germline V gene. The CDR3 DNA reads as TGTGCCAGCAGCCCAGGACTAGCGTATCAAGAGACCCAGTACTTC. This gives the protein CASSPGLAYQETQYF.

The chain links TRBV7-2 to TRBJ1-5; D might be TRBD1 (6 bases). Deletions cut 5 bases from V and 3 bases from J, with 14 bases between. The CDR3 covers 15 residues. Per germline, CDR1 SGHTA and CDR2 FQGNSA. CDR3 sequence: CASSRRTGYNQPQHF. The CDR3 coding sequence is TGTGCCAGCAGCCGCCGAACAGGGTACAATCAGCCCCAGCATTTT.

The rearrangement links TRBV7-2 to TRBJ1-6; perhaps TRBD1 as D (5 bases). The V gene lost 0 bases and the J gene lost 11 bases, with 14 bases spanning the gap. The CDR3 contains 15 residues. CDR1 and CDR2 from the germline V gene are SGHTA and FQGNSA. Here the CDR3 reads CASSLATERRTPLHF. CDR3 DNA sequence: TGTGCCAGCAGCTTAGCGACAGAACGTAGGACACCCCTCCACTTT.

The chain employs TRBV19 and TRBJ2-5; 10 positions match TRBD1. The J segment lost 3 bases and the V segment lost 9 bases, leaving 7 bases of the junction unmatched. This CDR3 region has 14 residues. CDR1 is LNHDA, CDR2 SQIVND, per germline (reference sequence). The chain's CDR3 is CASTTGGAEETQYF. DNA for the CDR3: TGTGCCAGCACGACAGGGGGCGCAGAAGAGACCCAGTACTTC.

The gene calls are TRBV11-2 and TRBJ1-2; the D gene is possibly TRBD1 (6 bases). CDR1 is SGHAT and CDR2 is FQNNGV in the germline V gene. This CDR3 contains 15 residues. V was clipped by 0 bases and J by 4 bases, with 12 bases between them. This chain's CDR3 is CASSLEGAAFYGYTF. DNA of the CDR3: TGTGCCAGCAGCTTAGAGGGGGCGGCGTTCTATGGCTACACCTTC. Together with reference TRBV11-2 and TRBJ1-2, the CDR3 gives the full variable domain: EAGVAQSPRYKIIEKRQSVAFWCNPISGHATLYWYQQILGQGPKLLIQFQNNGVVDDSQLPKDRFSAERLKGVDSTLKIQPAKLEDSAVYLCASSLEGAAFYGYTFGSGTRLTVV.